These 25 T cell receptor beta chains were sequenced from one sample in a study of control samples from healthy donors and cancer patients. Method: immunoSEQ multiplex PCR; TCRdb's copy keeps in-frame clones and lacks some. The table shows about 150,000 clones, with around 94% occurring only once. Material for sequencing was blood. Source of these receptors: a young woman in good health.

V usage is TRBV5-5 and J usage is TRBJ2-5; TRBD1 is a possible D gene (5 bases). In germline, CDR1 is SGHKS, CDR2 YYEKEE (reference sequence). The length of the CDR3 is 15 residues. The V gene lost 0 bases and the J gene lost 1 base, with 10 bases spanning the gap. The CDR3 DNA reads TGTGCCAGCAGCTTGGTGAGCAGGGCCCAAGAGACCCAGTACTTC. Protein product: CASSLVSRAQETQYF.

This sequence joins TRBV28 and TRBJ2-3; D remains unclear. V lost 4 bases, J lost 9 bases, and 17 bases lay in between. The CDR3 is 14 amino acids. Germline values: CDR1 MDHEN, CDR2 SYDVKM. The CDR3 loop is CASSSRVQIPTQYF. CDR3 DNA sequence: TGTGCCAGCAGTTCCCGGGTCCAGATTCCAACGCAGTATTTT. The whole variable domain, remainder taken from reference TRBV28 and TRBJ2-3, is DVKVTQSSRYLVKRTGEKVFLECVQDMDHENMFWYRQDPGLGLRLIYFSYDVKMKEKGDIPEGYSVSREKKERFSLILESASTNQTSMYLCASSSRVQIPTQYFGPGTRLTVL.

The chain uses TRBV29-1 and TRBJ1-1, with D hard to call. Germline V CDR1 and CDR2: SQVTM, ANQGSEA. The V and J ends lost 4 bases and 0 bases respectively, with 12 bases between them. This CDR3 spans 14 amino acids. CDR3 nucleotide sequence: TGCAGCGTTGTTTCGGGGTTGATGAACACTGAAGCTTTCTTT. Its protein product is CSVVSGLMNTEAFF.

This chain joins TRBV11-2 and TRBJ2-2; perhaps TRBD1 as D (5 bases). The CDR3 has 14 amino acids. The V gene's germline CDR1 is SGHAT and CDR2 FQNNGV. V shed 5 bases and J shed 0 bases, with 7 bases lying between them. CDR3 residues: CASSPTANTGELFF. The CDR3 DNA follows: TGTGCCAGCAGCCCGACAGCGAACACCGGGGAGCTGTTTTTT.

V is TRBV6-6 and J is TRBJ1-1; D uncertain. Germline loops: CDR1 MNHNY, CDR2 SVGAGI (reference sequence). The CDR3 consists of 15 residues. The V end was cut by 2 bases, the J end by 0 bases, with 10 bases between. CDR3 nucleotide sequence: TGTGCCAGCAGTTACCTACTAGAGCTGAACACTGAAGCTTTCTTT. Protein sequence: CASSYLLELNTEAFF.

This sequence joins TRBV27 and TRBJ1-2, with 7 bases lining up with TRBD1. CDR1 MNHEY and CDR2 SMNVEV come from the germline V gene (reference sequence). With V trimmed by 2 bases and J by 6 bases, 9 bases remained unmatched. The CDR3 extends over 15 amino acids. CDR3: CASSLQGVGDDGYTF. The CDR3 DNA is TGTGCCAGCAGTTTACAGGGGGTGGGGGACGATGGCTACACCTTC.

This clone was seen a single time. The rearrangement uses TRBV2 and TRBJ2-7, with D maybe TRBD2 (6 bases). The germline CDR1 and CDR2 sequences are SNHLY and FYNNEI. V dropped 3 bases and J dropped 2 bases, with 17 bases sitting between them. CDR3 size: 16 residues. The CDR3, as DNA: TGTGCCAGCAGTGAGGGGGGAGGCGGACTTCCCTACGAGCAGTACTTC. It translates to CASSEGGGGLPYEQYF.

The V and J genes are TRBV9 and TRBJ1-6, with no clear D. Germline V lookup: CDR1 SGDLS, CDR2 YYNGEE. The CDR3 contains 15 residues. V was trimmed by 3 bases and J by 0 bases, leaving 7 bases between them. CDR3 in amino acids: CASSEISSYNSPLHF. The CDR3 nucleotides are TGTGCCAGCAGCGAAATTAGCTCCTATAATTCACCCCTCCACTTT.

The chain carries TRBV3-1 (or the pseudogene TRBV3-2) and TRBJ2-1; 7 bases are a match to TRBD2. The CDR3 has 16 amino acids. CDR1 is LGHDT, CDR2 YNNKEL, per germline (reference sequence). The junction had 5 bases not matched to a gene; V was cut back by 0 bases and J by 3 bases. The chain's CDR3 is CASSQERGRFYNEQFF. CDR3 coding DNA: TGTGCCAGCAGCCAAGAACGCGGGAGATTCTACAATGAGCAGTTCTTC.

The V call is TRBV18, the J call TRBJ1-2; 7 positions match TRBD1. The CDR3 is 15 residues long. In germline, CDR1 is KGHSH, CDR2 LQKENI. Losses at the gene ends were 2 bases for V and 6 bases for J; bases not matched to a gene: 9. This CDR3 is CASSPMPGGRDGYTF. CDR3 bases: TGTGCCAGCTCACCAATGCCAGGGGGGAGGGATGGCTACACCTTC.

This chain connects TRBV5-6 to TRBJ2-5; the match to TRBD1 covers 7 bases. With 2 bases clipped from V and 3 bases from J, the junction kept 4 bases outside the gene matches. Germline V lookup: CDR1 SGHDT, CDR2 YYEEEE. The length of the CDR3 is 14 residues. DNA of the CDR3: TGTGCCAGCAGCTTAACGACAGGGAAAGAGACCCAGTACTTC. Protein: CASSLTTGKETQYF. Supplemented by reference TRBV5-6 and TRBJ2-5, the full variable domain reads DAGVTQSPTHLIKTRGQQVTLRCSPKSGHDTVSWYQQALGQGPQFIFQYYEEEERQRGNFPDRFSGHQFPNYSSELNVNALLLGDSALYLCASSLTTGKETQYFGPGTRLLVL.

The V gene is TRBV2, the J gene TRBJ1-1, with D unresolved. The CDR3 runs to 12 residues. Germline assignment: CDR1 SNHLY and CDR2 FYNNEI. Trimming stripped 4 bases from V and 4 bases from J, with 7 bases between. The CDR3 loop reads CASSAYGTEAFF. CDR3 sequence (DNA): TGTGCCAGCAGTGCCTACGGCACTGAAGCTTTCTTT.

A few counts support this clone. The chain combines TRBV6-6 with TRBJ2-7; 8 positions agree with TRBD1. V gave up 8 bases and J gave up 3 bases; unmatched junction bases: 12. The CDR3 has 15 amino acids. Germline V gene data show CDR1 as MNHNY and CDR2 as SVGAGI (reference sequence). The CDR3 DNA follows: TGTGCCAGCCAAAACTTAGACAGGGGAGTCTACGAGCAGTACTTC. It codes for CASQNLDRGVYEQYF.

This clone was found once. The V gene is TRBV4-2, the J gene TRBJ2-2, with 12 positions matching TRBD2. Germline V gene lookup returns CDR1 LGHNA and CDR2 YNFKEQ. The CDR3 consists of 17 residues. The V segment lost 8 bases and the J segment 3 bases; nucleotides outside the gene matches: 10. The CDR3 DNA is TGTGCCAGCTGGGACCTAGCGGGAGGGCCGGACACCGGGGAGCTGTTTTTT. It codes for CASWDLAGGPDTGELFF.

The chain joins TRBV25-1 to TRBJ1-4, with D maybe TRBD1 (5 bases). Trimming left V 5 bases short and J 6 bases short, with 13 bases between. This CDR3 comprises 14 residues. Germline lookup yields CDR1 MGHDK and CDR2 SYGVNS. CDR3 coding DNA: TGTGCCAGCAGTCCAGTGGGGGGTTATGAAAAACTGTTTTTT. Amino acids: CASSPVGGYEKLFF. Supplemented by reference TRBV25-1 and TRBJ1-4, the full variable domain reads EADIYQTPRYLVIGTGKKITLECSQTMGHDKMYWYQQDPGMELHLIHYSYGVNSTEKGDLSSESTVSRIRTEHFPLTLESARPSHTSQYLCASSPVGGYEKLFFGSGTQLSVL.

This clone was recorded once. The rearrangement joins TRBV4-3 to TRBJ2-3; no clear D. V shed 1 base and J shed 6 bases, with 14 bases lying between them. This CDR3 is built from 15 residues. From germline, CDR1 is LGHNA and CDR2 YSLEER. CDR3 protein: CASSQVSVSADTQYF. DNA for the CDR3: TGCGCCAGCAGCCAAGTCTCGGTATCGGCGGATACGCAGTATTTT.

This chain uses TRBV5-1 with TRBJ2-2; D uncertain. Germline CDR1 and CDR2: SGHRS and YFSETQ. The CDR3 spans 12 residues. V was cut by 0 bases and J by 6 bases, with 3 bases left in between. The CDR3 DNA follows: TGCGCCAGCAGCTTGGGGGCCGGGGAGCTGTTTTTT. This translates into CASSLGAGELFF.

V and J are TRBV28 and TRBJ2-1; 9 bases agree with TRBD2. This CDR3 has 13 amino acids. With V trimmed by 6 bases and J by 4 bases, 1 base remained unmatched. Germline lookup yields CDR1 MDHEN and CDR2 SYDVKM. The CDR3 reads CASSLAGYNEQFF. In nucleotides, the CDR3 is TGTGCCAGCAGCCTAGCGGGGTACAATGAGCAGTTCTTC.

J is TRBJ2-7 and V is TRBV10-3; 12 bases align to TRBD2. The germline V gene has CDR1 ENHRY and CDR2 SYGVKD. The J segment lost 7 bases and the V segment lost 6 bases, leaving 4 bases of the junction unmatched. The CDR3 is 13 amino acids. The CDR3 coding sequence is TGTGCCATCAGCCGCGGACTAGCGGGGGAGCAGTACTTC. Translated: CAISRGLAGEQYF.

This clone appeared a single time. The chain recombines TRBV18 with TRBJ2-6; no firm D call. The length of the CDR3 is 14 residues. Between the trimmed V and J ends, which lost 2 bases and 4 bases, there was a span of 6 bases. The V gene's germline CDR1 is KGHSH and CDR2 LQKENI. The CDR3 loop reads CASSPSSGANVLTF. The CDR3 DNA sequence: TGTGCCAGCTCACCATCTTCCGGGGCCAACGTCCTGACTTTC.

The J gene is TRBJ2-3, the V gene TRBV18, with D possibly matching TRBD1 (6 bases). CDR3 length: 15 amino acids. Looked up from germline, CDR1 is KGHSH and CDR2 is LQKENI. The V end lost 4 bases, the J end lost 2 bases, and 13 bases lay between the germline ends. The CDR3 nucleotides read TGTGCCAGCTCACAGGGACACGACTACACAGATACGCAGTATTTT. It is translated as CASSQGHDYTDTQYF. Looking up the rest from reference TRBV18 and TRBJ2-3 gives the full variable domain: NAGVMQNPRHLVRRRGQEARLRCSPMKGHSHVYWYRQLPEEGLKFMVYLQKENIIDESGMPKERFSAEFPKEGPSILRIQQVVRGDSAAYFCASSQGHDYTDTQYFGPGTRLTVL.

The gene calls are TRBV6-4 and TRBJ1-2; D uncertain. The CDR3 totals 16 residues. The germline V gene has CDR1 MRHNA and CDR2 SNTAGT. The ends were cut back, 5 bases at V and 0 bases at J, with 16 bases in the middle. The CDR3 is CASSPFAQRANYGYTF. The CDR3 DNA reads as TGTGCCAGCAGTCCCTTCGCGCAGCGAGCTAACTATGGCTACACCTTC.

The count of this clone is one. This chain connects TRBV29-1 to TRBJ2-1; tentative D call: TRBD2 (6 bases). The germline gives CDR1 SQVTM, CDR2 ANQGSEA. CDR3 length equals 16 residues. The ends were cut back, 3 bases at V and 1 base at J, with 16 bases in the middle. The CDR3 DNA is TGCAGCGTTGACCAGGCGGGACGACCTTCCTACAATGAGCAGTTCTTC. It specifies CSVDQAGRPSYNEQFF.

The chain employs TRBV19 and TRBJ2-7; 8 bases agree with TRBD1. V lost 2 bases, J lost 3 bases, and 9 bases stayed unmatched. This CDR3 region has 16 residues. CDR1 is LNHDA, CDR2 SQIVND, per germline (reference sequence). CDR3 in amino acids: CASSITGGQGNYEQYF. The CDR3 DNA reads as TGTGCCAGTAGTATAACGGGCGGACAGGGTAACTACGAGCAGTACTTC.

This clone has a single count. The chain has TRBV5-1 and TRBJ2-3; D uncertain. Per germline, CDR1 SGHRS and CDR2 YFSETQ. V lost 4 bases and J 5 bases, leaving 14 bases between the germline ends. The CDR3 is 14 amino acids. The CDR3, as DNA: TGCGCCAGCAGCCCTACCCACGGCGGAGATACGCAGTATTTT. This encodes CASSPTHGGDTQYF. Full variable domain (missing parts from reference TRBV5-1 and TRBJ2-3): KAGVTQTPRYLIKTRGQQVTLSCSPISGHRSVSWYQQTPGQGLQFLFEYFSETQRNKGNFPGRFSGRQFSNSRSEMNVSTLELGDSALYLCASSPTHGGDTQYFGPGTRLTVL.